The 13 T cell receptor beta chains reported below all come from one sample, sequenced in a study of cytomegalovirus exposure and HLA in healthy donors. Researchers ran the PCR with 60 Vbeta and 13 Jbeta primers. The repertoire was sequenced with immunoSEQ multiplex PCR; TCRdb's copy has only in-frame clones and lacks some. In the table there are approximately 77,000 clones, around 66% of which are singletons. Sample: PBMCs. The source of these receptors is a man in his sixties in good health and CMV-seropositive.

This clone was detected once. The DNA for the CDR3 is TGTGCCAGTAGTAGCGGGGGGGCGGCCTACAATGAGCAGTTCTTC. Protein product: CASSSGGAAYNEQFF. The chain carries TRBV19 and TRBJ2-1, with 9 positions matching TRBD2. CDR3 length equals 15 residues. J lost 2 bases, V lost 4 bases, and 3 bases had no gene match. The germline CDR1 and CDR2 sequences are LNHDA and SQIVND (reference sequence).

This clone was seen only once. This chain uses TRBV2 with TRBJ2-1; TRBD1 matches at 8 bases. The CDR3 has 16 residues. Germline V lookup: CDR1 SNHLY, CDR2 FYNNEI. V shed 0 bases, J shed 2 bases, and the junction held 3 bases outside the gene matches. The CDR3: CASSEAQGAAYNEQFF. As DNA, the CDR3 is TGTGCCAGCAGTGAAGCGCAGGGGGCGGCCTACAATGAGCAGTTCTTC.

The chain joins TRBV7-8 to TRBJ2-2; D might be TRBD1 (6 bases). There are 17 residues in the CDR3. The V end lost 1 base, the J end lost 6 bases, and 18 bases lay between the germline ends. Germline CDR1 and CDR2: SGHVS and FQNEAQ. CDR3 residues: CASSLDASGELAGELFF. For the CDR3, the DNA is TGTGCCAGCAGCTTAGATGCGTCAGGGGAATTGGCCGGGGAGCTGTTTTTT.

For the CDR3, the DNA is TGTGCCAGCAGCAGGACAGGGGGCTATGGCTACACCTTC. This encodes CASSRTGGYGYTF. The chain uses TRBV7-2 and TRBJ1-2; 10 nucleotides agree with TRBD1. The CDR3 extends over 13 amino acids. Germline CDR1 and CDR2: SGHTA and FQGNSA. With V trimmed by 5 bases and J by 4 bases, 1 base remained unmatched. Together with reference TRBV7-2 and TRBJ1-2, the CDR3 gives the full variable domain: GAGVSQSPSNKVTEKGKDVELRCDPISGHTALYWYRQSLGQGLEFLIYFQGNSAPDKSGLPSDRFSAERTGGSVSTLTIQRTQQEDSAVYLCASSRTGGYGYTFGSGTRLTVV.

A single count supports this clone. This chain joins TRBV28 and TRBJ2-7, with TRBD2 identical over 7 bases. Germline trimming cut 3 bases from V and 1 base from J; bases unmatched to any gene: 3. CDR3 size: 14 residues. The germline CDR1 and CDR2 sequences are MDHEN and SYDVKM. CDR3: CASSFGGSSYEQYF. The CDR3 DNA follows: TGTGCCAGCAGTTTCGGGGGGAGTTCCTACGAGCAGTACTTC.

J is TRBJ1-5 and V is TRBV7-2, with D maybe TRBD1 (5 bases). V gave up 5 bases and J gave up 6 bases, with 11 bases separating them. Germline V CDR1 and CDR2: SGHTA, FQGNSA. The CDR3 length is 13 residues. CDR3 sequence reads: CASSRHGGQPQHF. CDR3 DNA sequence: TGTGCCAGCAGCCGGCACGGGGGTCAGCCCCAGCATTTT. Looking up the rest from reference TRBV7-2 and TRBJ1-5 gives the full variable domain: GAGVSQSPSNKVTEKGKDVELRCDPISGHTALYWYRQSLGQGLEFLIYFQGNSAPDKSGLPSDRFSAERTGGSVSTLTIQRTQQEDSAVYLCASSRHGGQPQHFGDGTRLSIL.

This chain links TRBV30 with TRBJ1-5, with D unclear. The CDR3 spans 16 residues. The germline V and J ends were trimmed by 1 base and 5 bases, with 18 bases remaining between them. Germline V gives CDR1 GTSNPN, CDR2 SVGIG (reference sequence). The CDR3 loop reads CAWSDIDGGRDQPQHF. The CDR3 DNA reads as TGTGCCTGGAGTGACATTGATGGAGGGAGGGATCAGCCCCAGCATTTT.

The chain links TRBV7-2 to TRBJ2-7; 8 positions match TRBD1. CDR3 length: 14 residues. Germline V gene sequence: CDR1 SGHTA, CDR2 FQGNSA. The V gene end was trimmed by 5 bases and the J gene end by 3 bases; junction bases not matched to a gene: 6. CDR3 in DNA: TGTGCCAGCAGCAACCGACAGGGGAGCTACGAGCAGTACTTC. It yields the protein CASSNRQGSYEQYF. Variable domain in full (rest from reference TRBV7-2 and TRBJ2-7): GAGVSQSPSNKVTEKGKDVELRCDPISGHTALYWYRQSLGQGLEFLIYFQGNSAPDKSGLPSDRFSAERTGGSVSTLTIQRTQQEDSAVYLCASSNRQGSYEQYFGPGTRLTVT.

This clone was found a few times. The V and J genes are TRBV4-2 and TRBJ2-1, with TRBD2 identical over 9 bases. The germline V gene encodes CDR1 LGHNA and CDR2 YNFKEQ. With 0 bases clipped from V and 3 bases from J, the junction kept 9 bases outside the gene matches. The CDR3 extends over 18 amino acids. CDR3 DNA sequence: TGTGCCAGCAGCCAAGATCGTTTCAGCGGGGGGTTCTACAATGAGCAGTTCTTC. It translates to CASSQDRFSGGFYNEQFF.

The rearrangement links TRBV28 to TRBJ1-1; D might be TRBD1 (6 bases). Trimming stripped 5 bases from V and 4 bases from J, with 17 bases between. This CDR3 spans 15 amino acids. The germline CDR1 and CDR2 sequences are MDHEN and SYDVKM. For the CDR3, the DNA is TGTGCCAGCAGTATTATCAGGGGCGGGGGCACTGAAGCTTTCTTT. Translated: CASSIIRGGGTEAFF.

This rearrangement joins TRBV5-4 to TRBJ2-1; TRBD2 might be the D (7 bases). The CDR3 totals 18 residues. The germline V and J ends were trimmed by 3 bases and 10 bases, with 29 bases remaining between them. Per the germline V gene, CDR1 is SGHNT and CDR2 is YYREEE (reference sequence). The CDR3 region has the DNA TGTGCCAGCAGCTCCCCCCCCCTATTAGGAGGGGGGGCCAGGGAGCAGTTCTTC. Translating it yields CASSSPPLLGGGAREQFF.

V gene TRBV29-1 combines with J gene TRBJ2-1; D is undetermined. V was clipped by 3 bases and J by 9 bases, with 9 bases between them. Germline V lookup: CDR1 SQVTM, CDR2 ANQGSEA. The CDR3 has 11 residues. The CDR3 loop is CSVERRSEQFF. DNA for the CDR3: TGCAGCGTTGAGAGGCGCAGTGAGCAGTTCTTC.

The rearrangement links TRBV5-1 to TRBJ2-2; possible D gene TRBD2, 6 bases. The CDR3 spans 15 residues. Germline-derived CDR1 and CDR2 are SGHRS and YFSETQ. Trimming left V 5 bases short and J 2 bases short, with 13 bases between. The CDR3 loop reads CASSLLSGNTGELFF. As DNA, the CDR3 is TGCGCCAGCAGTCTGCTTAGCGGAAACACCGGGGAGCTGTTTTTT.